Listed below are T cell receptor beta chains from one sample, sequenced in a study of T-cell memory formation after mild COVID-19. TCRdb fed the 5' RACE reads into MiXCR, producing one record per CDR3 protein. The sample holds about 33,000 distinct CDR3 sequences, more than 20% seen once. The specimen sequenced was PBMCs or a T cell subset sorted from them (not recorded which). The receptors come from an adult who had mild COVID-19 (a few samples of this study predate the infection). Cell type and time point are not known. Both conserved end residues are part of each CDR3. The D gene is left open where the match is weak. Clone size is not always given. Where it is, it says once, few, many or a class for expanded clones.

J gene: TRBJ1-3; clone size: few; D gene: TRBD1; V gene: TRBV27; CDR3 protein: CASSPYPRGQGSGNTIYF; CDR3 DNA: TGTGCCAGCAGTCCCTACCCTAGGGGACAGGGTTCTGGAAACACCATATATTTT
J gene: TRBJ2-7; clone size: many; D gene: -; V gene: TRBV4-3; CDR3 protein: CASSQEPQGSNEQYF; CDR3 DNA: TGCGCCAGCAGCCAAGAGCCCCAGGGCTCTAACGAGCAGTACTTC
J gene: TRBJ2-1; clone size: many; D gene: -; V gene: TRBV27; CDR3 protein: CASSSLTGEQFF; CDR3 DNA: TGTGCCAGCAGTTCTCTCACCGGGGAGCAGTTCTTC
J gene: TRBJ2-7; clone size: many; D gene: TRBD1; V gene: TRBV11-2; CDR3 protein: CASSPGQETYEQYF; CDR3 DNA: TGTGCCAGCAGCCCGGGACAGGAGACCTACGAGCAGTACTTC
J gene: TRBJ2-7; clone size: many; D gene: -; V gene: TRBV12-3/TRBV12-4; CDR3 protein: CASSLSSGRGSYEQYF; CDR3 DNA: TGTGCCAGCAGTTTGTCCTCCGGCAGGGGAAGCTACGAGCAGTACTTC
J gene: TRBJ2-5; clone size: many; D gene: -; V gene: TRBV7-3; CDR3 protein: CASSLRDGEQETQYF; CDR3 DNA: TGTGCCAGCAGCTTGCGGGACGGAGAGCAAGAGACCCAGTACTTC
J gene: TRBJ1-6; clone size: many; D gene: TRBD1; V gene: TRBV3-1; CDR3 protein: CASSQPSGGTGDSPLHF; CDR3 DNA: TGTGCCAGCAGCCAACCCTCAGGGGGGACAGGGGACTCACCCCTCCACTTT
J gene: TRBJ1-2; clone size: many; D gene: -; V gene: TRBV5-1; CDR3 protein: CASSFDGGKVYGYTF; CDR3 DNA: TGCGCCAGCAGCTTTGATGGGGGCAAAGTCTATGGCTACACCTTC
J gene: TRBJ1-2; clone size: many; D gene: -; V gene: TRBV4-2; CDR3 protein: CASSQGGDGPYGYTF; CDR3 DNA: TGTGCCAGCAGCCAAGGTGGGGACGGACCCTATGGCTACACCTTC
J gene: TRBJ1-2; clone size: -; D gene: -; V gene: TRBV7-2; CDR3 protein: CASSFSASYGYTF; CDR3 DNA: TGTGCCAGCAGCTTTTCAGCCAGCTATGGCTACACCTTC
J gene: TRBJ2-3; clone size: few; D gene: TRBD2; V gene: TRBV3-1; CDR3 protein: CASSARLAPPTDTQYF; CDR3 DNA: TGTGCCAGCAGCGCTCGACTAGCGCCTCCCACAGATACGCAGTATTTT
J gene: TRBJ2-6; clone size: medium-sized; D gene: -; V gene: TRBV5-1; CDR3 protein: CASSFMPGANVLTF; CDR3 DNA: TGCGCCAGCAGCTTTATGCCTGGGGCCAACGTCCTGACTTTC
J gene: TRBJ1-5; clone size: many; D gene: TRBD1; V gene: TRBV19; CDR3 protein: CASSFDRGQPQHF; CDR3 DNA: TGTGCCAGTAGTTTTGACAGGGGACAGCCCCAGCATTTT
J gene: TRBJ1-5; clone size: medium-sized; D gene: -; V gene: TRBV7-8; CDR3 protein: CASSLVFNQPQHF; CDR3 DNA: TGTGCCAGCAGCTTAGTTTTCAATCAGCCCCAGCATTTT
J gene: TRBJ2-7; clone size: many; D gene: TRBD2; V gene: TRBV4-2; CDR3 protein: CASSQGLAEYEQYF; CDR3 DNA: TGTGCCAGCAGCCAAGGACTAGCGGAGTACGAGCAGTACTTC
J gene: TRBJ1-3; clone size: many; D gene: -; V gene: TRBV7-2; CDR3 protein: CASSLSPNTIYF; CDR3 DNA: TGTGCCAGCAGCTTATCGCCAAACACCATATATTTT
J gene: TRBJ1-1; clone size: -; D gene: TRBD1; V gene: TRBV6-5; CDR3 protein: CASSYSMQGASVGTEAFF; CDR3 DNA: TGTGCCAGCAGTTACTCGATGCAGGGGGCGTCGGTGGGCACTGAAGCTTTCTTT
J gene: TRBJ2-7; clone size: -; D gene: -; V gene: TRBV11-3; CDR3 protein: CASSVGFISYEQYF; CDR3 DNA: TGTGCCAGCAGTGTGGGGTTTATCTCCTACGAGCAGTACTTC
J gene: TRBJ1-2; clone size: -; D gene: TRBD1; V gene: TRBV6-6; CDR3 protein: CASRGDSGYTF; CDR3 DNA: TGTGCCAGCAGGGGGGACAGTGGCTACACCTTC
J gene: TRBJ1-1; clone size: -; D gene: -; V gene: TRBV5-1; CDR3 protein: CASRPTANTEAFF; CDR3 DNA: TGCGCCAGCAGACCTACAGCGAACACTGAAGCTTTCTTT
J gene: TRBJ2-1; clone size: many; D gene: TRBD2; V gene: TRBV3-1; CDR3 protein: CASSQDNLAGGGNEQFF; CDR3 DNA: TGTGCCAGCAGCCAAGATAACCTAGCGGGGGGTGGCAATGAGCAGTTCTTC
J gene: TRBJ2-1; clone size: many; D gene: -; V gene: TRBV20-1; CDR3 protein: CSARDRPGGPKWETNEQFF; CDR3 DNA: TGCAGTGCTAGAGATCGGCCCGGGGGCCCTAAGTGGGAGACAAATGAGCAGTTCTTC
J gene: TRBJ2-3; clone size: medium-sized; D gene: TRBD1; V gene: TRBV20-1; CDR3 protein: CSARDRVDRGRADTQYF; CDR3 DNA: TGCAGTGCTAGAGATCGTGTAGACAGGGGTAGGGCAGATACGCAGTATTTT
J gene: TRBJ1-2; clone size: many; D gene: -; V gene: TRBV12-3/TRBV12-4; CDR3 protein: CASTLEYRVNYGYTF; CDR3 DNA: TGTGCCAGCACCTTGGAGTATCGGGTGAACTATGGCTACACCTTC
J gene: TRBJ1-2; clone size: many; D gene: -; V gene: TRBV25-1; CDR3 protein: CASSEFKASGYGYTF; CDR3 DNA: TGTGCCAGCAGTGAATTCAAGGCTTCGGGCTATGGCTACACCTTC
J gene: TRBJ1-5; clone size: -; D gene: TRBD1; V gene: TRBV6-5; CDR3 protein: CASSYPVDRLNQPQHF; CDR3 DNA: TGTGCCAGCAGTTACCCGGTGGACAGGCTGAATCAGCCCCAGCATTTT
J gene: TRBJ2-1; clone size: many; D gene: -; V gene: TRBV24-1; CDR3 protein: CATSDPGEVNNEQFF; CDR3 DNA: TGTGCCACCAGTGATCCAGGGGAGGTGAACAATGAGCAGTTCTTC
J gene: TRBJ1-2; clone size: -; D gene: -; V gene: TRBV2; CDR3 protein: CASSEEGGGYTF; CDR3 DNA: TGTGCCAGCAGTGAGGAAGGTGGTGGCTACACCTTC
J gene: TRBJ2-6; clone size: many; D gene: TRBD2; V gene: TRBV20-1; CDR3 protein: CSAGGTSGGLSSGANVLTF; CDR3 DNA: TGCAGTGCTGGGGGGACTAGCGGGGGACTCAGCTCTGGGGCCAACGTCCTGACTTTC
J gene: TRBJ2-5; clone size: medium-sized; D gene: TRBD2; V gene: TRBV15; CDR3 protein: CATSTRAGEETQYF; CDR3 DNA: TGTGCCACCAGCACACGAGCGGGAGAAGAGACCCAGTACTTC
J gene: TRBJ2-5; clone size: many; D gene: TRBD1; V gene: TRBV29-1; CDR3 protein: CSVETGPQTQYF; CDR3 DNA: TGCAGCGTTGAGACAGGGCCCCAGACCCAGTACTTC
J gene: TRBJ2-4; clone size: many; D gene: TRBD1; V gene: TRBV14; CDR3 protein: CASSRDRVQNIQYF; CDR3 DNA: TGTGCCAGCAGCAGGGACAGGGTTCAAAACATTCAGTACTTC
J gene: TRBJ1-1; clone size: many; D gene: -; V gene: TRBV19; CDR3 protein: CASSPRTNMNTEAFF; CDR3 DNA: TGTGCCAGTAGTCCTCGGACAAACATGAACACTGAAGCTTTCTTT
J gene: TRBJ1-1; clone size: many; D gene: -; V gene: TRBV29-1; CDR3 protein: CSVASRPEAFF; CDR3 DNA: TGCAGCGTTGCCAGCAGGCCTGAAGCTTTCTTT
J gene: TRBJ2-2; clone size: once; D gene: -; V gene: TRBV5-6; CDR3 protein: CASSLGRTGTGELFF; CDR3 DNA: TGTGCCAGCAGCTTGGGGAGGACGGGCACCGGGGAGCTGTTTTTT
J gene: TRBJ1-1; clone size: once; D gene: TRBD1; V gene: TRBV5-1; CDR3 protein: CASSWGGTGDLREAFF; CDR3 DNA: TGCGCCAGCAGCTGGGGGGGGACAGGCGACCTTCGGGAAGCTTTCTTT